Described below is a single TCR beta chain sequence and its context. The data stem from a study of T cells expressing NK-cell markers. The CDR3 has 14 residues. The germline gives CDR1 SGDLS, CDR2 YYNGEE. TCRdb re-called the 5' RACE reads and catalogs CDR3 proteins one per entry, DNA excluded. The sample's table shows more than 400,000 distinct CDR3 sequences. The gene calls are TRBV9 and TRBJ2-7; TCRdb indicates TRBD2, and absent DNA this call remains unverified. Sequenced material: blood T cells: a sorted CD56 or NKG2C T cell subset, CD4+ or CD8+ T cells, or bulk PBMC T cells (not recorded which). This sequence was found in a woman aged 18 to 75 in good health. CDR3 protein: CASSARGSSYEQYF.